Below, 31 T cell receptor beta chains from the same sample are listed, as sequenced in a study of cytomegalovirus exposure and HLA in healthy donors. A multiplex PCR was run with 60 Vbeta primers and 13 Jbeta primers. Sequencing used immunoSEQ multiplex PCR; TCRdb keeps in-frame clones, though not all of them. The table for this sample gives more than 100,000 clones. Sequences were obtained from PBMCs. Receptors were obtained from a woman aged 40 to 50 in good health and CMV-seronegative.

V is TRBV5-1 and J is TRBJ1-1, with D hard to call. Germline CDR1 and CDR2: SGHRS and YFSETQ. This CDR3 is 14 amino acids long. V shed 3 bases and J shed 1 base, with 10 bases lying between them. As DNA, the CDR3 is TGCGCCAGCAGCTCACAGCTATCGAACACTGAAGCTTTCTTT. It is translated as CASSSQLSNTEAFF.

In DNA, the CDR3 is TGCAGCGTTGGGCGGACAGGGATGAACACTGAAGCTTTCTTT. Translating gives CSVGRTGMNTEAFF. This chain links TRBV29-1 with TRBJ1-1; 8 bases match TRBD1. Germline CDR1 is SQVTM and CDR2 is ANQGSEA. Trimming cost V 4 bases and J 0 bases; bases outside gene matches: 4. CDR3 length equals 14 residues.

V gene TRBV7-2 combines with J gene TRBJ1-3; D possibly corresponds to TRBD1 (6 bases). CDR3 size: 12 residues. Trimming took 5 bases from V and 8 from J, leaving 10 bases between them. From germline, CDR1 is SGHTA and CDR2 FQGNSA. The CDR3 loop is CASSIQGYTIYF. In DNA, the CDR3 is TGTGCCAGCAGCATCCAGGGGTACACCATATATTTT.

The chain combines TRBV7-3 with TRBJ1-2, with no clear D. This CDR3 has 13 residues. Germline loops: CDR1 SGHTA, CDR2 FQGTGA. Trimming took off 4 bases at V and 8 bases at J, with 14 bases between the two ends. The CDR3 nucleotides read TGTGCCAGCAGCTCTTCATCGGGGAACGGCTACACCTTC. It specifies CASSSSSGNGYTF.

The chain joins TRBV6-1 to TRBJ1-3; 7 bases align to TRBD1. Per germline, CDR1 MNHNS and CDR2 SASEGT. The CDR3 runs to 16 residues. The trim removed 3 bases at V and 3 bases at J, leaving 8 bases unmatched. CDR3 coding DNA: TGTGCCAGCAGTGACAGACAGGGAGGTTTTGGAAACACCATATATTTT. It translates to CASSDRQGGFGNTIYF.

The rearrangement uses TRBV6-5 and TRBJ1-5; TRBD1 aligns across 9 bases. The CDR3 consists of 16 residues. The germline gives CDR1 MNHEY, CDR2 SVGAGI. V trimming: 0 bases; J trimming: 2 bases; junction bases outside the gene matches: 2. This chain's CDR3 is CASSYSGQGGNQPQHF. CDR3 coding DNA: TGTGCCAGCAGTTACTCGGGACAGGGAGGCAATCAGCCCCAGCATTTT.

This chain links TRBV2 with TRBJ1-2; possibly TRBD1 for D (5 bases). Germline CDR1 reads SNHLY; CDR2 reads FYNNEI. The CDR3 loop spans 14 amino acids. Trimming stripped 6 bases from V and 0 bases from J, with 11 bases between. CDR3 bases: TGTGCCAGCAGAAGACAGATCGCTAACTATGGCTACACCTTC. Its protein is CASRRQIANYGYTF.

This chain connects TRBV10-1 to TRBJ2-7; maybe TRBD1 (7 bases). The germline CDR1 and CDR2 sequences are WNHNN and SYGVQD (reference sequence). CDR3 length: 14 amino acids. Trimming left V 2 bases short and J 4 bases short, with 12 bases between. The CDR3 DNA reads TGCGCCAGCAGTGAGGCGGGGACAGAGTACGAGCAGTACGTC. This translates into CASSEAGTEYEQYV.

The chain recombines TRBV27 with TRBJ2-1; 7 bases fit TRBD2. The V gene's germline CDR1 is MNHEY and CDR2 SMNVEV (reference sequence). The CDR3 sequence is 14 residues long. V lost 2 bases and J lost 13; bases outside the gene matches: 11. The CDR3 region is CASSLGTAGRYQFF. In DNA, the CDR3 is TGTGCCAGCAGTTTAGGTACAGCGGGGAGATATCAGTTCTTC.

V gene TRBV7-9 combines with J gene TRBJ1-2; D gene uncertain. CDR3 length: 13 residues. CDR1 SEHNR and CDR2 FQNEAQ come from the germline V gene (reference sequence). Trimming cost V 7 bases and J 8 bases, with 17 bases left between them. The CDR3 sequence: CASMNTAGHGYTF. The DNA of the CDR3 is TGTGCCAGCATGAACACGGCTGGGCACGGCTACACCTTC. The full variable domain, rest sourced from reference TRBV7-9 and TRBJ1-2, is DTGVSQNPRHKITKRGQNVTFRCDPISEHNRLYWYRQTLGQGPEFLTYFQNEAQLEKSRLLSDRFSAERPKGSFSTLEIQRTEQGDSAMYLCASMNTAGHGYTFGSGTRLTVV.

This chain connects TRBV4-3 to TRBJ2-2; 9 nucleotides match TRBD2. The CDR3 length is 16 residues. The junction had 6 bases not matched to a gene; V was cut back by 3 bases and J by 4 bases. In germline, CDR1 is LGHNA, CDR2 YSLEER. CDR3 sequence: CASSHGVSGGTGELFF. CDR3 DNA: TGCGCCAGCAGCCACGGGGTTAGCGGGGGCACCGGGGAGCTGTTTTTT.

The chain uses TRBV2 and TRBJ2-3; 9 positions match TRBD2. Trimming at V came to 8 bases and at J to 7 bases, leaving 10 bases not matched to a gene. The germline gives CDR1 SNHLY, CDR2 FYNNEI. The CDR3 is 14 residues long. In DNA form, the CDR3 reads TGTGCCAGCGCCCCGGCGGGGGGGTGGAATACGCAGTATTTT. It is translated as CASAPAGGWNTQYF. Variable domain in full (rest from reference TRBV2 and TRBJ2-3): EPEVTQTPSHQVTQMGQEVILRCVPISNHLYFYWYRQILGQKVEFLVSFYNNEISEKSEIFDDQFSVERPDGSNFTLKIRSTKLEDSAMYFCASAPAGGWNTQYFGPGTRLTVL.

This sequence joins TRBV6-5 and TRBJ2-4; TRBD1 aligns across 8 bases. Losses at the gene ends were 4 bases for V and 8 bases for J; bases not matched to a gene: 7. CDR1 MNHEY and CDR2 SVGAGI come from the germline V gene. The CDR3 has 14 residues. The CDR3 DNA is TGTGCCAGCAGTTCGGACAGGGTGAGGGACATTCAGTACTTC. The encoded protein is CASSSDRVRDIQYF.

The genes are TRBV6-1 and TRBJ2-5; D is possibly TRBD1 (5 bases). The CDR3 is 15 residues long. Looked up from germline, CDR1 is MNHNS and CDR2 is SASEGT. Trimming stripped 5 bases from V and 1 base from J, with 14 bases between. CDR3 sequence (DNA): TGTGCCAGCAGTCCCAGGGAAAGGGCCCAAGAGACCCAGTACTTC. This codes for CASSPRERAQETQYF.

The V call is TRBV6-5, the J call TRBJ1-1; D remains unclear. Germline CDR1 reads MNHEY; CDR2 reads SVGAGI. The CDR3 covers 15 residues. V was trimmed by 2 bases and J by 1 base, leaving 11 bases between them. The CDR3: CASSYSPYRNTEAFF. CDR3 nucleotide sequence: TGTGCCAGCAGTTACAGCCCCTACAGGAACACTGAAGCTTTCTTT.

The chain recombines TRBV7-2 with TRBJ2-5, with TRBD1 as a possible D gene (6 bases). V dropped 5 bases and J dropped 1 base, with 17 bases sitting between them. The CDR3 sequence is 16 residues long. Germline V lookup: CDR1 SGHTA, CDR2 FQGNSA. In DNA, the CDR3 is TGTGCCAGCAGCCCAGGGGTCGGTGGGGGCCAAGAGACCCAGTACTTC. This translates into CASSPGVGGGQETQYF.

The genes are TRBV7-2 and TRBJ1-2, with 9 bases that match TRBD1. The J segment lost 3 bases and the V segment lost 4 bases, leaving 6 bases of the junction unmatched. The CDR3 extends over 15 amino acids. CDR1 SGHTA and CDR2 FQGNSA come from the germline V gene. In nucleotides, the CDR3 is TGTGCCAGCAGCTCCCAACAGGGGGCGGACTATGGCTACACCTTC. Protein: CASSSQQGADYGYTF.

This chain links TRBV10-3 with TRBJ2-5; tentative D call: TRBD2 (6 bases). This CDR3 has 15 amino acids. Deletions cut 3 bases from V and 4 bases from J, with 15 bases between. Germline V gene lookup returns CDR1 ENHRY and CDR2 SYGVKD. The CDR3 sequence is CAISDRRAHRETQYF. CDR3 in DNA: TGTGCCATCAGTGATCGGAGGGCGCACCGAGAGACCCAGTACTTC.

The chain couples TRBV6-5 to TRBJ1-1; no clear D. The CDR3 is made up of 11 amino acids. The V gene's germline CDR1 is MNHEY and CDR2 SVGAGI. The V and J ends lost 4 bases and 7 bases respectively, with 7 bases between them. Written as DNA, the CDR3 is TGTGCCAGCAGTTCGAGGATTGAAGCTTTCTTT. It codes for CASSSRIEAFF.

V is TRBV18 and J is TRBJ2-7; possible D gene TRBD1, 6 bases. This CDR3 comprises 17 residues. V shed 6 bases and J shed 0 bases, with 21 bases lying between them. Germline CDR1 and CDR2: KGHSH and LQKENI. This CDR3 reads CASSPQVTGSSSYEQYV. CDR3 coding DNA: TGTGCCAGCTCCCCCCAAGTCACAGGGTCATCCTCCTACGAGCAGTACGTC.

The rearrangement joins TRBV5-1 to TRBJ1-1; 10 bases fit TRBD1. With 2 bases clipped from V and 1 base from J, the junction kept 11 bases outside the gene matches. Germline V gives CDR1 SGHRS, CDR2 YFSETQ. The CDR3 consists of 18 residues. The CDR3 sequence is CASSLVGPGQGSNTEAFF. The CDR3 DNA reads TGCGCCAGCAGCTTAGTTGGCCCGGGACAGGGGTCGAACACTGAAGCTTTCTTT.

This chain joins TRBV5-4 and TRBJ2-5; D call uncertain. The CDR3 extends over 12 amino acids. In germline, CDR1 is SGHNT, CDR2 YYREEE (reference sequence). Trimming took off 5 bases at V and 0 bases at J, with 5 bases between the two ends. CDR3 region: CASSAYQETQYF. The CDR3 DNA reads as TGTGCCAGCAGTGCGTACCAAGAGACCCAGTACTTC.

This chain links TRBV4-2 with TRBJ2-5; 8 nucleotides line up with TRBD2. CDR1 is LGHNA, CDR2 YNFKEQ, per germline. V trimming: 0 bases; J trimming: 5 bases; junction bases outside the gene matches: 2. This CDR3 is built from 14 residues. Here the CDR3 DNA reads TGTGCCAGCAGCCAAGATCGGGGGGGGGAGACCCAGTACTTC. Its translation: CASSQDRGGETQYF.

This chain joins TRBV5-1 and TRBJ1-1, with D possibly matching TRBD1 (5 bases). CDR1 and CDR2 (germline): SGHRS, YFSETQ. V was cut by 0 bases and J by 1 base, with 10 bases left in between. The CDR3 extends over 15 amino acids. The CDR3 is CASSLETTGNTEAFF. As DNA, the CDR3 is TGCGCCAGCAGCTTGGAAACCACAGGGAACACTGAAGCTTTCTTT.

The chain links TRBV6-5 to TRBJ2-3; tentatively, D is TRBD2 (5 bases). Germline V gene lookup returns CDR1 MNHEY and CDR2 SVGAGI. Trimming removed 6 bases at V and 10 bases at J, with 23 bases between. The CDR3 runs 15 residues. CDR3 DNA: TGTGCCAGCAGCCTATCCCGCGAAGTGAGGGCGGCGCAGTATTTT. It is translated as CASSLSREVRAAQYF.

The chain carries TRBV10-3 and TRBJ1-2; 9 nucleotides match TRBD1. In germline, CDR1 is ENHRY, CDR2 SYGVKD. V was pared by 4 bases and J by 3 bases, with 6 bases of the junction left unmatched. The CDR3 loop spans 15 amino acids. The CDR3 sequence: CAISGDRVTYYGYTF. Here the CDR3 DNA reads TGTGCCATCAGTGGGGACAGGGTAACGTACTATGGCTACACCTTC.

The chain has TRBV10-3 and TRBJ2-2; weak D call: TRBD2 (5 bases). Trimming removed 8 bases at V and 0 bases at J, with 16 bases between. The CDR3 contains 16 residues. The germline V gene encodes CDR1 ENHRY and CDR2 SYGVKD. In nucleotides, the CDR3 is TGTGCCATCGGACTCGCCGGCGGGTCGAACACCGGGGAGCTGTTTTTT. Encoded protein: CAIGLAGGSNTGELFF.

The V call is TRBV4-3, the J call TRBJ2-3, with 8 bases aligning to TRBD1. Germline trimming cut 4 bases from V and 6 bases from J; bases unmatched to any gene: 9. Germline CDR1 and CDR2: LGHNA and YSLEER. This CDR3 spans 15 amino acids. CDR3 loop: CASSLGQGRGDTQYF. CDR3 coding DNA: TGCGCCAGCAGCCTTGGACAGGGAAGAGGGGATACGCAGTATTTT.

In nucleotides, the CDR3 is TGTGCCAGCAGCCAAGCGGGGTATGGCTACACCTTC. Protein product: CASSQAGYGYTF. The rearrangement joins TRBV14 to TRBJ1-2; D is undetermined. The CDR3 extends over 12 amino acids. V was shortened by 1 base and J by 5 bases, with 5 bases between the two germline ends. Per the germline V gene, CDR1 is SGHDN and CDR2 is FVKESK.

This chain connects TRBV6-4 to TRBJ2-7, with D possibly matching TRBD2 (5 bases). CDR1 is MRHNA, CDR2 SNTAGT, per germline. The CDR3 totals 17 residues. Trimming removed 0 bases at V and 5 bases at J, with 20 bases between. The CDR3 DNA is TGTGCCAGCAGTGACTCGAGTCTCGGGAAGGCGAAACACGAGCAGTACTTC. The encoded protein is CASSDSSLGKAKHEQYF.

The J gene is TRBJ1-1, the V gene TRBV7-2, with TRBD1 identical over 7 bases. Losses at the gene ends were 5 bases for V and 6 bases for J; bases not matched to a gene: 9. CDR3 length: 14 amino acids. Germline V CDR1 and CDR2: SGHTA, FQGNSA. CDR3 in DNA: TGTGCCAGCAGCATACAGGGGTGGGGTGCTGAAGCTTTCTTT. Translating gives CASSIQGWGAEAFF.